This T cell receptor beta chain derives from a study of shared clonotypes between healthy human individuals (dated by TCRdb to about 2020). Regarding the study in general: A few men and two women, aged 18 to 49 years, made up the cohort. For each donor, CD4 naive and CD4 memory were each given three plates, CD8 naive was given two plates, and CD8 memory was given one plate. To estimate repertoire size and how much clonotype sharing occurs between individuals, the study deeply sequenced the blood TCR repertoires of about five healthy adults. To increase sequencing depth and limit assay-specific biases, different laboratories used diverse techniques to prepare libraries and sequence TCR repertoires. Each donor's leukapheresis produced roughly between roughly 0.85 and 9.5 billion PBMCs. The investigation overall reported the following: Naive subsets generally had larger estimated clonotype richness than memory subsets did. The genetic and exposure-history diversity represented was limited by the small number of donors. Rarefaction of sorted-subset datasets indicated incomplete sequencing despite the large sequencing depth. Pairwise subsampling led to the expectation that sequencing depth would affect the degree of clonotype sharing among donors. Sampling was restricted to blood, and TCR repertoires in tissue are likely to differ from TCR repertoires in blood. Clonotypes shared by all four sorted-subset donors showed higher generation probabilities than non-shared clonotypes. Sharing across a handful of donors was observed for approximately 5% of naive CD4, 3.5% of naive CD8, 2% to 2.5% of memory CD4, and around 0.42% of memory CD8 clonotypes.

TCR CDR3 regions were amplified from genomic DNA by multiplex PCR using the deep immunoSEQ assay. Extracted genomic DNA from each cell subset was distributed evenly across all wells of several immunoSEQ 96-well plates, and each plate was treated as a replicate. Each replicate PCR for sorted subsets received around 210 ng genomic DNA, equal to 30,000 or so T cell genomes. Purified libraries were quantified with a Qubit 3.0 fluorometer, sized on a Bioanalyzer 2100, and re-quantified with the KAPA Library Quantification kit. Every immunoSEQ 96-well plate was sequenced on a separate single-read 150-cycle Illumina NextSeq 550 flow cell. The authors' analysis ran thus. The immunoSEQ output contained only junctional sequences without quality scores, so filtering could not match that applied to full-length reads. To assign V/J genes and CDR3, sequences were annotated against IMGT germline references using PyIR, a Python wrapper for IgBLAST v1.9. Reads with weak V/J assignments (E-value above 1e-6), missing CDR3, stop codons, out-of-frame junctions, or ambiguous translated residues were removed. A V3J clonotype was defined by an identical inferred V gene, J gene, and CDR3 amino acid sequence. The percentage overlap between two repertoires was calculated by dividing the number of shared unique clonotypes by the size of the smaller repertoire. Richness of each repertoire was evaluated using RTK rarefaction, the Chao1 estimator, and Recon v2.1 estimates of unobserved clonotypes. Generation probabilities were computed with OLGA for all TCRbeta clonotypes obtained by the gDNA method from four donors. In TCRdb, the immuneACCESS table is reduced to in-frame sequences with V and J assigned. These tables do not hold every clone; where another copy was compared, an unresolved V gene accounts for under half, and the others remain unexplained. V and J calls and clone size are given by that table; D and trimming were obtained from the DNA. For this sample the table gives about 680,000 clones, of which about 90% were detected only once. The top ten clonotypes cover 24% of the sample.

With respect to this clone: What antigen it recognizes has not been identified. Base-call qualities are not available, and no considerably larger clone is one nucleotide away.

CD8 naive samples were obtained by positive selection for CCR7 among CD45RO-negative cells, yielding a CD45RA+CCR7+ population from which TemRA cells were excluded. The donors were healthy, HIV-negative adults who had no recently reported acute infections or vaccinations. All donors were Caucasian adults living in Nashville, Tennessee, USA. Blood was collected by leukapheresis, and PBMCs were isolated by Ficoll-Histopaque density gradient centrifugation and then cryopreserved in liquid nitrogen vapor phase. Analytical flow cytometry was used to check the purity and quantity of every magnetically sorted T cell population. Genomic DNA was isolated from every sorted fraction and measured by UV absorbance on a Nanodrop 2000c. The germline V gene (reference sequence) specifies MNHEY as CDR1 and SMNVEV as CDR2. V is clipped by 5 bases and J by 8 bases, and the sequence between their germline boundaries is 15 bases long. The CDR3 holds 13 amino acids from the cysteine to the phenylalanine. The DNA shown is the 39-base CDR3, in frame from base 1.

The clonotype comes from a young man in good health. Recombination linked TRBV27 to TRBJ1-2; the D region possibly corresponds to TRBD1 (5 bases align). Sequenced sample: naive CD8+ T cells sorted from blood. Taken with the paper, the label for cell subset or site translates to: CD45RA+CCR7+. The CDR3 here reads CASSLTASRGYTF. The DNA reads as follows: TGTGCCAGCAGTCTGACAGCCAGCAGGGGCTACACCTTC.